The sequence of this T cell receptor (beta chain) was determined in a study of identical twins. Study conclusions and caveats: Twin pairs had excess sharing that was weaker in beta out-of-frame sequences. It was cross-sectional statistical analysis, not following the same donors, that the conclusions relied on.

Notes on this clonotype: Its antigen is unidentified.

This CDR3 is 10 amino acids long. The germline V gene has CDR1 SEHNR and CDR2 FQNEAQ (reference sequence). Trimming took 6 bases from V and 9 from J, leaving 5 bases between them. TCRdb ran MiXCR on the 5' RACE reads and lists one entry per CDR3 protein. The sample has approximately 1.8 million distinct CDR3 sequences, under 35% seen once. Sequenced sample: cord blood. The chain recombines TRBV7-9 with TRBJ2-2; D gene unclear. This clonotype was sampled from a newborn girl in good health. In DNA form, the CDR3 reads TGTGCCAGCAGTGTATGGGAGCTGTTTTTT. It specifies CASSVWELFF.